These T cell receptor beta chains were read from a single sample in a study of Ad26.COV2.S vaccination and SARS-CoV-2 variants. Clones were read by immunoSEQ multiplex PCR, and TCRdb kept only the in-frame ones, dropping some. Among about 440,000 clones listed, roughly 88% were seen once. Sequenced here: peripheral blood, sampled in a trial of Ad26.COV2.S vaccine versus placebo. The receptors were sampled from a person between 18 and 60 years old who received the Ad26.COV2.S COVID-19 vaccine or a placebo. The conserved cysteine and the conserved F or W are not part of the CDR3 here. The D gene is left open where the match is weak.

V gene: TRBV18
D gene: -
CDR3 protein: ASSPELRQIQETQY

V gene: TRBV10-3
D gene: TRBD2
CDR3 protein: AISESGLAADTGELF

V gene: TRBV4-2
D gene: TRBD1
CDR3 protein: ASSQGQGAPYEQY

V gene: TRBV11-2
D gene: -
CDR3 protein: ASSSGHLAVHT

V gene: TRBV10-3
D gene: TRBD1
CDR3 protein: AISESTGGGTDTQY

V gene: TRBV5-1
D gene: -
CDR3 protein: ASSLGDRSHQPQH

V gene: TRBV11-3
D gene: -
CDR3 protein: ASSSYTGELF

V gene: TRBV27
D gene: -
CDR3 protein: ASSLAGPSSYEQY

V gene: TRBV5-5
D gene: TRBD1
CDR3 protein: ASSLGTGIRQPQH

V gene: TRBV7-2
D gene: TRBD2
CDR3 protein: ASSLGKGVGRGQETQY

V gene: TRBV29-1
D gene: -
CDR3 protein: SVEGENTGELF

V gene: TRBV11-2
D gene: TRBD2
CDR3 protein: ASSLGLAGYEQY

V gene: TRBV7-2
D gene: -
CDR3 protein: ASSLNPTYEQY

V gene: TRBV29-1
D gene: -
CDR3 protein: SVKSGTRTEAF

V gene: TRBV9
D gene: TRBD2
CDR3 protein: ASSVLAGGNEQF

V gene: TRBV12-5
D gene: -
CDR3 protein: ASGLTNTGELF

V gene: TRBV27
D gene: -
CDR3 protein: ASSLSLASAYYEQY

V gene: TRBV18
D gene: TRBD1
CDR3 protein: ASSYRGSIDQPQH

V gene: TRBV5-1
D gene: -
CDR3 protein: ASSLRGDGYT

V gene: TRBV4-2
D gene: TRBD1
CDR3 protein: ASQPGQGATGYGYT

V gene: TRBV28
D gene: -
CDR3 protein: ASSLVTGELF

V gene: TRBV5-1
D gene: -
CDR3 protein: ASSRGVNTEAF

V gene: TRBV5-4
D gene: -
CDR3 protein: ASSLGVGIMGGQQF

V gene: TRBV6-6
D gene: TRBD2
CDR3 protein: ASSYGLAGHIQY

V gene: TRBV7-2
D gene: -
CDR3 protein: ASSLGGLNEKLF

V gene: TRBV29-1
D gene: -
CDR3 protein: GLSAPNNNEQF

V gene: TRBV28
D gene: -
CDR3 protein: ASSRLYGYT

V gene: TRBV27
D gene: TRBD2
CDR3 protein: ASSFGLALNTGELF

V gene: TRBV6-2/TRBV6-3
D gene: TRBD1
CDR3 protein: ASSGTGNEQY

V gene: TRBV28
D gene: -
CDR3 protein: ASSSIYAYSRTVGDQPQH

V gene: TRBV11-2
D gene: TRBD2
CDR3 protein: ASSLGTSGYEQY

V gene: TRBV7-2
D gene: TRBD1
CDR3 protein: ASSLSGGPGGGTEAF

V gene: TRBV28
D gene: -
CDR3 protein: ASSTGPTEAF

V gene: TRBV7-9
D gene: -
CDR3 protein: ASSLARLRTDTQY

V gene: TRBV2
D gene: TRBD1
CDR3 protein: ASTNGQGGMPYEQY

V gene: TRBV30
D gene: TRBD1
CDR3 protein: AWSLTGLDYGYT

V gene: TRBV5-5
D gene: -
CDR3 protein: ASSLEGGVYTYEQY

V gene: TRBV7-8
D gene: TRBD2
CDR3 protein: ASSMLAGGSTDTQY

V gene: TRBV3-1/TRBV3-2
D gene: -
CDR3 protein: ASSHLSRTNEQF

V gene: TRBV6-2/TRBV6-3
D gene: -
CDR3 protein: ASSRGLSTYNEQF

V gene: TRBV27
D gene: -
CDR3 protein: ASSFSRFGVGTDTQY

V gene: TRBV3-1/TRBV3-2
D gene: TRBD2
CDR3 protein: ASSQGLASYYEQY

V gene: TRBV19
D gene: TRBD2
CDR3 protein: ATKGASGSGNEQF

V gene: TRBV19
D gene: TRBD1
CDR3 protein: ASSYRDRGYNSPLH

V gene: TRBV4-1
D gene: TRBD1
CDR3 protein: ASSQGRDRGASGELF

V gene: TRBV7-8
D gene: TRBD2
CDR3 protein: ASSLVFRAGLAGGNEQF

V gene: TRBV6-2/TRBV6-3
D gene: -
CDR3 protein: ASSYSREQY

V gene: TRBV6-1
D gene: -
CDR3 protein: ASSERGYEQY

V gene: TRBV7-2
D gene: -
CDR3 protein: ASSLAADYEQY

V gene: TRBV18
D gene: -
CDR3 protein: ASSPKGGGETQY

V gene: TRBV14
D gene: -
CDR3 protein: ASSQEKGADEQY

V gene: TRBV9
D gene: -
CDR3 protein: ASSVAGAGYGEQF

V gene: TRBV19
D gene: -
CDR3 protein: ASSIESGAAAQPQH